This entry describes one TCR beta chain. What it binds is not known. In TCRdb, the 5' RACE reads were re-called with MiXCR into one record per CDR3 protein. Of some 290,000 distinct CDR3 sequences listed, about 16% are singletons. The sample is drawn from a study of T-cell memory formation after mild COVID-19. About the research overall: TCR clustering was largely donor specific. General observations from the study: Later expanders leaned CD4+, whereas day 15 to 85 contracting clones were balanced CD4/CD8.

The CDR3 loop spans 14 amino acids. Germline V gives CDR1 SQVTM, CDR2 ANQGSEA. V lost 0 bases and J 5 bases, leaving 11 bases between the germline ends. The chain uses TRBV29-1 and TRBJ2-1, with D possibly matching TRBD1 (5 bases). What was sequenced was PBMCs or a T cell subset sorted from them (not recorded which). This TCR derives from a man aged 18 to 29 who had mild COVID-19 (a few samples of this study predate the infection). Cell type and time point are not known. CDR3 in amino acids: CSVEDSRDDNEQFF. The DNA for the CDR3 is TGCAGCGTTGAAGATTCCAGGGATGACAATGAGCAGTTCTTC.